The rows below give T cell receptor beta chains drawn from one sample of a study of cytomegalovirus exposure and HLA in healthy donors. Clones were sequenced by immunoSEQ multiplex PCR, and TCRdb holds only the in-frame ones, with some missing. The top ten hold around 1.9% of the sample, which has 150,000 to 200,000 clones, roughly 70% seen once. What was sequenced was PBMCs. Source of these receptors: a woman in her 30s in good health and CMV-seronegative. Both conserved end residues are part of each CDR3. The order of the fields is clone size, D gene, J gene, V gene, CDR3 protein, CDR3 DNA. A D gene is named only where the DNA matches it firmly. Clone size is stated in some rows and not others, as once, few, many or a class when expanded.

NA	NA	TRBJ2-3	TRBV7-2	CASRALGAGTDTQYF	TGTGCCAGCAGGGCTCTTGGAGCCGGCACAGATACGCAGTATTTT
NA	TRBD1	TRBJ2-3	TRBV18	CASSRDRGLWGTDTQYF	TGTGCCAGCTCCCGGGACAGGGGGCTTTGGGGCACAGATACGCAGTATTTT
few	TRBD1	TRBJ1-2	TRBV7-9	CASSLGQGARDGYTF	TGTGCCAGCAGCTTGGGACAGGGGGCAAGGGATGGCTACACCTTC
NA	TRBD2	TRBJ2-2	TRBV5-1	CASSLEPGGNTGELFF	TGCGCCAGCAGCTTGGAGCCGGGAGGAAATACCGGGGAGCTGTTTTTT
NA	TRBD1	TRBJ2-2	TRBV7-7	CASSFEVAGGPGELFF	TGTGCTAGCAGCTTCGAGGTCGCAGGGGGACCCGGGGAGCTGTTTTTT
NA	TRBD2	TRBJ2-3	TRBV7-9	CAHGSGAGDFTDTQYF	TGTGCACACGGTAGTGGGGCGGGGGACTTCACAGATACGCAGTATTTT
NA	NA	TRBJ2-7	TRBV20-1	CSASSWSEQYF	TGCAGTGCTAGTTCCTGGAGCGAGCAGTACTTC
NA	NA	TRBJ2-1	TRBV7-8	CASSLGGGVYNEQFF	TGTGCCAGCAGCTTGGGGGGAGGAGTTTACAATGAGCAGTTCTTC
once	NA	TRBJ2-7	TRBV19	CASSSGSRPYEQYF	TGTGCCAGTAGCTCTGGGAGTAGGCCCTACGAGCAGTACTTC
NA	NA	TRBJ1-1	TRBV7-8	CASSPQTQHTEAFF	TGTGCCAGCAGCCCACAGACACAGCACACTGAAGCTTTCTTT
NA	TRBD1	TRBJ1-1	TRBV11-1	CASSRTGLGTEAFF	TGTGCCAGCAGCCGGACAGGGTTGGGAACTGAAGCTTTCTTT
NA	TRBD1	TRBJ1-4	TRBV11-2	CASSKTGTGVEKLFF	TGTGCCAGCAGCAAAACCGGGACAGGGGTAGAAAAACTGTTTTTT
NA	TRBD2	TRBJ2-7	TRBV19	CASTQGLAGGIHEQYF	TGTGCCAGTACCCAAGGACTAGCGGGGGGGATCCACGAGCAGTACTTC
NA	TRBD1	TRBJ1-5	TRBV7-8	CASSYRQGAGDNQPQHF	TGTGCCAGCAGCTACAGACAGGGGGCTGGGGACAATCAGCCCCAGCATTTT
NA	TRBD1	TRBJ1-5	TRBV9	CASSVAGQQNQPQHF	TGTGCCAGCAGCGTGGCGGGACAGCAAAATCAGCCCCAGCATTTT
NA	NA	TRBJ1-5	TRBV7-2	CASSPRIGPQHF	TGTGCCAGCAGCCCCAGGATCGGGCCCCAGCATTTT
NA	TRBD1	TRBJ2-7	TRBV27	CASSFLQGSSYEQYF	TGTGCCAGCAGTTTTTTACAGGGGAGCTCCTACGAGCAGTACTTC
NA	NA	TRBJ2-7	TRBV6-1	CASSEGGGTYEQYF	TGTGCCAGCAGTGAAGGAGGCGGAACCTACGAGCAGTACTTC
NA	TRBD1	TRBJ2-7	TRBV11-3	CASSQNGQGSEQYF	TGTGCCAGCAGCCAAAATGGACAGGGGTCCGAGCAGTACTTC
few	NA	TRBJ2-3	TRBV5-5	CAMRRLAKDLSTDTQYF	TGTGCCATGAGAAGGCTAGCGAAAGACCTTAGCACAGATACGCAGTATTTT
NA	TRBD2	TRBJ2-1	TRBV7-9	CASSLSYRDYGAGEQFF	TGTGCCAGCAGCTTATCATACCGGGACTACGGAGCCGGTGAGCAGTTCTTC
NA	NA	TRBJ2-5	TRBV13	CASSKGDRRETQYF	TGTGCCAGCAGCAAGGGGGACCGCAGGGAGACCCAGTACTTC